A selection of T cell receptor beta chains follows, all from one sample in a study of read filtering for tumor transcriptome and immune sequencing. TCRdb redid the calling of the reads with MiXCR, one entry per CDR3 protein. The table lists roughly 69,000 distinct CDR3 sequences, around 13% of them singletons. The specimen sequenced was a population of CD138-negative cells sorted from bone marrow. The source is a donor aged 40 or older with multiple myeloma. Both conserved end residues are trimmed from each CDR3. The order of the fields is clone size, J gene, V gene, CDR3 protein. Part of the rows lack a size; the others show once, few, many or a class for expanded clones.

clone_size: many; j_call: TRBJ2-1; v_call: TRBV5-1; cdr3_aa: ASSSQGASYNEQF
clone_size: NA; j_call: TRBJ2-2; v_call: TRBV20-1; cdr3_aa: SAIDLTSGRQGTGELF
clone_size: many; j_call: TRBJ2-7; v_call: TRBV30; cdr3_aa: AGTGSSYEQY
clone_size: many; j_call: TRBJ2-5; v_call: TRBV2; cdr3_aa: ASTRDRGAGETQY
clone_size: many; j_call: TRBJ2-3; v_call: TRBV6-6; cdr3_aa: ASSPLQGTDTQY
clone_size: many; j_call: TRBJ1-1; v_call: TRBV5-1; cdr3_aa: ASSFSQNTEAF
clone_size: many; j_call: TRBJ1-1; v_call: TRBV29-1; cdr3_aa: SVLNKGVNTEAF
clone_size: NA; j_call: TRBJ2-2; v_call: TRBV29-1; cdr3_aa: SVEIRVQGGTGELF
clone_size: many; j_call: TRBJ2-7; v_call: TRBV6-2/TRBV6-3; cdr3_aa: ASQGSGRGTYEQY
clone_size: NA; j_call: TRBJ1-2; v_call: TRBV5-4; cdr3_aa: ASSSGQHYGYT
clone_size: few; j_call: TRBJ2-5; v_call: TRBV27; cdr3_aa: ASGKETQY
clone_size: many; j_call: TRBJ2-5; v_call: TRBV6-1; cdr3_aa: ASSENRGEGETQY
clone_size: many; j_call: TRBJ2-7; v_call: TRBV11-2; cdr3_aa: ASSLSGGPYEQY
clone_size: many; j_call: TRBJ1-1; v_call: TRBV10-3; cdr3_aa: ATRDSGLNTEAF
clone_size: many; j_call: TRBJ2-5; v_call: TRBV30; cdr3_aa: AWSGGLYQETQY
clone_size: few; j_call: TRBJ2-3; v_call: TRBV28; cdr3_aa: ASSPVLRFFSDTQY
clone_size: NA; j_call: TRBJ2-7; v_call: TRBV7-9; cdr3_aa: ASSQKTGVYEQY
clone_size: many; j_call: TRBJ2-3; v_call: TRBV29-1; cdr3_aa: SVDSRATSTDTQY
clone_size: NA; j_call: TRBJ1-5; v_call: TRBV23-1; cdr3_aa: ASSRLGSNQPQH
clone_size: many; j_call: TRBJ2-7; v_call: TRBV20-1; cdr3_aa: SARDSTSGSYEQY
clone_size: NA; j_call: TRBJ1-1; v_call: TRBV3-1; cdr3_aa: ASSLRLVTEAF
clone_size: NA; j_call: TRBJ1-1; v_call: TRBV4-1; cdr3_aa: ASSQEGAGTEAF
clone_size: many; j_call: TRBJ2-5; v_call: TRBV5-4; cdr3_aa: ASSLFNRGLETQY
clone_size: many; j_call: TRBJ1-5; v_call: TRBV6-2/TRBV6-3; cdr3_aa: ASSGGTLSPQH
clone_size: medium-sized; j_call: TRBJ1-2; v_call: TRBV7-9; cdr3_aa: ASSFTGVYGYT
clone_size: many; j_call: TRBJ2-1; v_call: TRBV7-3; cdr3_aa: ASSFVGSSYNEQF
clone_size: NA; j_call: TRBJ2-3; v_call: TRBV2; cdr3_aa: ASSEASDTQY
clone_size: many; j_call: TRBJ2-1; v_call: TRBV20-1; cdr3_aa: SVPMPNNEQF
clone_size: many; j_call: TRBJ2-1; v_call: TRBV20-1; cdr3_aa: SALHSTLNEQF
clone_size: many; j_call: TRBJ2-7; v_call: TRBV5-1; cdr3_aa: ASRLERGSYEQY
clone_size: NA; j_call: TRBJ2-3; v_call: TRBV7-9; cdr3_aa: AGDPSTDTQY
clone_size: NA; j_call: TRBJ2-2; v_call: TRBV29-1; cdr3_aa: SVLTRTNTGELF
clone_size: many; j_call: TRBJ2-3; v_call: TRBV13; cdr3_aa: ASSFGQGANTDTQY
clone_size: many; j_call: TRBJ1-4; v_call: TRBV6-1; cdr3_aa: ASQRTGGIGEKLF
clone_size: NA; j_call: TRBJ2-5; v_call: TRBV20-1; cdr3_aa: SARDEVSVGAQY
clone_size: many; j_call: TRBJ2-5; v_call: TRBV12-3/TRBV12-4; cdr3_aa: ASSLAPAEETQY
clone_size: many; j_call: TRBJ2-2; v_call: TRBV29-1; cdr3_aa: SVEADINTGELF
clone_size: many; j_call: TRBJ2-3; v_call: TRBV7-3; cdr3_aa: ASSSGRFSTDTQY
clone_size: many; j_call: TRBJ1-4; v_call: TRBV7-9; cdr3_aa: ASSLGTTTNEKLF
clone_size: many; j_call: TRBJ2-2; v_call: TRBV7-8; cdr3_aa: ASSYGTGNTGELF
clone_size: NA; j_call: TRBJ2-1; v_call: TRBV7-8; cdr3_aa: ASSPGLAGAGQYEQF
clone_size: many; j_call: TRBJ2-7; v_call: TRBV14; cdr3_aa: ASSQEVGSMVYEQY
clone_size: NA; j_call: TRBJ2-7; v_call: TRBV29-1; cdr3_aa: SVGTAGGSDYEQY
clone_size: few; j_call: TRBJ2-7; v_call: TRBV3-1; cdr3_aa: ASSQEAEQY
clone_size: few; j_call: TRBJ2-1; v_call: TRBV7-8; cdr3_aa: ASSLRLANNEQF
clone_size: NA; j_call: TRBJ2-3; v_call: TRBV30; cdr3_aa: AWSEPLTGGFTDTQY
clone_size: many; j_call: TRBJ2-1; v_call: TRBV6-1; cdr3_aa: ASRETNEQF
clone_size: many; j_call: TRBJ2-5; v_call: TRBV20-1; cdr3_aa: SARGNARETQY
clone_size: many; j_call: TRBJ2-7; v_call: TRBV4-1; cdr3_aa: ASSQRGSGYEQY
clone_size: many; j_call: TRBJ2-3; v_call: TRBV6-6; cdr3_aa: AAGGESTDTQY
clone_size: NA; j_call: TRBJ2-3; v_call: TRBV5-4; cdr3_aa: ASSPHLAGTQY
clone_size: many; j_call: TRBJ2-1; v_call: TRBV7-8; cdr3_aa: ASSGTSGRGHEQF
clone_size: NA; j_call: TRBJ1-1; v_call: TRBV5-1; cdr3_aa: ASSLEGGITEAF